A single sample gave rise to the 2 T cell receptor beta chains below, sequenced in a study of cytotoxic CD8 clonotypes in ibrutinib-treated CLL. Some clones are missing from TCRdb's copy, which holds only in-frame ones; the method was immunoSEQ multiplex PCR. Altogether 60,000 to 70,000 clones are present, 57% being singletons, with the ten largest covering roughly 14%. The sample here was PBMCs, taken after 12 months of ibrutinib treatment. The receptors shown here come from a human donor with chronic lymphocytic leukemia.

This chain connects TRBV19 to TRBJ1-4; TRBD1 aligns across 7 bases. Unmatched junction bases numbered 9, after V lost 3 bases and J lost 5 bases. This CDR3 region has 16 residues. CDR1 is LNHDA, CDR2 SQIVND, per germline (reference sequence). CDR3 amino acids: CASSMVLGQKNEKLFF. CDR3 bases: TGTGCCAGTAGTATGGTTTTGGGACAGAAGAATGAAAAACTGTTTTTT. Looking up the rest from reference TRBV19 and TRBJ1-4 gives the full variable domain: DGGITQSPKYLFRKEGQNVTLSCEQNLNHDAMYWYRQDPGQGLRLIYYSQIVNDFQKGDIAEGYSVSREKKESFPLTVTSAQKNPTAFYLCASSMVLGQKNEKLFFGSGTQLSVL.

V usage is TRBV5-4 and J usage is TRBJ2-1; 10 nucleotides line up with TRBD1. V gave up 4 bases and J gave up 6 bases; unmatched junction bases: 7. Germline V lookup: CDR1 SGHNT, CDR2 YYREEE (reference sequence). The CDR3 spans 15 residues. The CDR3 reads CASSIGQGGFNEQFF. CDR3 bases: TGTGCCAGCAGCATAGGACAGGGGGGGTTCAATGAGCAGTTCTTC.